These T cell receptor beta chains were read from a single sample in a study of PD-L1 blockade in urothelial cancer. TCRdb keeps only in-frame clones here, not all; method: immunoSEQ multiplex PCR. The sample consists of tens of thousands of clones, just under 85% of them appearing once. This sample comprised PBMCs, obtained around atezolizumab (anti-PD-L1) treatment. The receptor source for this set is a man in his forties with urothelial cancer. The CDR3 runs from the conserved cysteine through the conserved F or W. A D gene is named only where the DNA matches it firmly. Size is omitted from some rows. Given values are once, few, many or a class for expanded clones.

CASSLTGVQETQYF	TGTGCCAGCAGTCTCACAGGGGTTCAAGAGACCCAGTACTTC	TRBV6-5	TRBJ2-5	.	TRBD1
CASSLEGTRYNEQFF	TGTGCCAGCAGTTTGGAGGGGACTAGATACAATGAGCAGTTCTTC	TRBV28	TRBJ2-1	.	TRBD2
CASSWRENTEAFF	TGTGCCAGCAGCTGGAGGGAGAACACTGAAGCTTTCTTT	TRBV7-9	TRBJ1-1	.	.
CASSATGLPTGELFF	TGTGCCAGCAGCGCTACAGGGCTCCCCACCGGGGAGCTGTTTTTT	TRBV9	TRBJ2-2	.	.
CASSQVDPGYGYTF	TGCGCCAGCAGCCAAGTTGACCCCGGGTATGGCTACACCTTC	TRBV4-1	TRBJ1-2	.	.
CASIPRWADYGYTF	TGTGCCAGTATTCCACGGTGGGCCGACTATGGCTACACCTTC	TRBV19	TRBJ1-2	.	.
CASSGLAVTTDTQYF	TGTGCCAGCAGTGGGTTAGCGGTCACCACAGATACGCAGTATTTT	TRBV25-1	TRBJ2-3	.	.
CASSSSAGSGRDEQYF	TGTGCCAGCAGCTCTTCGGCGGGGTCAGGGAGGGACGAGCAGTACTTC	TRBV9	TRBJ2-7	.	TRBD2
CSVEAPAGVLVNEQFF	TGCAGCGTTGAAGCCCCGGCGGGAGTACTAGTAAATGAGCAGTTCTTC	TRBV29-1	TRBJ2-1	.	TRBD2
CASSISQNTEAFF	TGTGCCAGTAGTATAAGCCAGAACACTGAAGCTTTCTTT	TRBV19	TRBJ1-1	.	.
CASSEDQSGSGGYTF	TGTGCCAGCAGTGAAGACCAGTCTGGGAGTGGAGGCTACACCTTC	TRBV2	TRBJ1-2	.	.
CASSFLTGGGYGYTF	TGTGCCAGCAGCTTCCTGACAGGGGGAGGTTATGGCTACACCTTC	TRBV7-8	TRBJ1-2	.	TRBD1
CAWSKSGSSYEQYF	TGTGCCTGGAGTAAATCCGGGAGCTCCTACGAGCAGTACTTC	TRBV30	TRBJ2-7	.	.
CASSLRQGSQHF	TGTGCCAGCAGTTTGCGACAGGGGTCCCAGCATTTT	TRBV28	TRBJ1-5	.	TRBD1
CASSGTSGSYEQYF	TGTGCCAGCAGCGGGACTAGCGGCTCCTACGAGCAGTACTTC	TRBV5-5	TRBJ2-7	.	TRBD2
CASSASPGHKTGELFF	TGTGCCAGCAGCGCTTCTCCGGGACACAAAACCGGGGAGCTGTTTTTT	TRBV9	TRBJ2-2	.	.
CASSVNRGGNEQFF	TGTGCCAGTAGTGTTAATCGGGGAGGGAATGAGCAGTTCTTC	TRBV19	TRBJ2-1	once	TRBD2
CASSLGGLQETQYF	TGCGCCAGCAGCTTGGGGGGGCTTCAAGAGACCCAGTACTTC	TRBV5-1	TRBJ2-5	.	.
CASTPDSHEQYF	TGTGCCAGCACTCCGGACAGTCATGAGCAGTACTTC	TRBV2	TRBJ2-7	.	.
CASSLVADPTDTQYF	TGTGCCAGCAGCTTAGTGGCAGATCCCACAGATACGCAGTATTTT	TRBV7-9	TRBJ2-3	.	.
CASSRPDRGDGYTF	TGTGCCAGCAGCCGACCAGACAGGGGGGATGGCTACACCTTC	TRBV6-1	TRBJ1-2	.	TRBD1
CASNPSGRAYTGELFF	TGCGCCAGCAACCCTAGCGGGAGGGCATACACCGGGGAGCTGTTTTTT	TRBV5-1	TRBJ2-2	.	TRBD2
CASSSPGLAVDEQFF	TGTGCCAGCAGCTCGCCGGGACTAGCGGTAGATGAGCAGTTCTTC	TRBV7-9	TRBJ2-1	.	TRBD2
CASSPRTGGLAGFYEQYF	TGTGCCAGCTCACCCCGGACAGGGGGCCTAGCGGGATTCTACGAGCAGTACTTC	TRBV18	TRBJ2-7	.	TRBD1
CASSTGPGGYGYTF	TGTGCCAGCAGTACAGGCCCGGGTGGCTATGGCTACACCTTC	TRBV9	TRBJ1-2	few	.
CASEGVGTEAFF	TGTGCCAGTGAGGGGGTGGGCACTGAAGCTTTCTTT	TRBV6-5	TRBJ1-1	.	.
CASSLTGTSRETQYF	TGTGCCAGCAGCTTAACCGGGACTAGTCGGGAGACCCAGTACTTC	TRBV7-3	TRBJ2-5	.	TRBD2
CASSEALRTDGYTF	TGTGCCAGCAGTGAAGCTCTGAGAACGGATGGCTACACCTTC	TRBV2	TRBJ1-2	.	.
CASSWVGQGTDTQYF	TGTGCCAGCAGTTGGGTGGGACAGGGGACAGATACGCAGTATTTT	TRBV6-5	TRBJ2-3	.	TRBD1
CASSSATGGMGQYF	TGTGCCAGCAGTTCTGCGACAGGGGGGATGGGGCAGTACTTC	TRBV27	TRBJ2-7	.	TRBD1
CASGLALAGGPYNEQFF	TGTGCTAGTGGTTTGGCCTTAGCGGGGGGGCCCTACAATGAGCAGTTCTTC	TRBV12-5	TRBJ2-1	.	TRBD2
CASSRQESYEQYF	TGTGCCAGCAGTCGACAGGAGAGCTACGAGCAGTACTTC	TRBV7-6	TRBJ2-7	few	.
CASTVEGNYGYTF	TGCGCCAGCACCGTGGAGGGAAACTATGGCTACACCTTC	TRBV5-1	TRBJ1-2	.	.
CSVGEGSRPQHF	TGCAGCGTCGGGGAGGGGTCGAGGCCCCAGCATTTT	TRBV29-1	TRBJ1-5	.	.
CSVSGTGGAPEAFF	TGCAGCGTCTCCGGGACAGGGGGCGCGCCTGAAGCTTTCTTT	TRBV29-1	TRBJ1-1	.	TRBD1
CASSLSLARRFDGYTF	TGTGCCAGCAGTTTATCGCTCGCCAGAAGATTTGATGGCTACACCTTC	TRBV27	TRBJ1-2	once	.
CASSWDRGHTGELFF	TGTGCCAGCAGTTGGGACAGGGGGCACACCGGGGAGCTGTTTTTT	TRBV6-6	TRBJ2-2	.	TRBD1
CASSTPTAQSISGNTIYF	TGTGCCAGCAGTACCCCGACAGCACAAAGCATCTCTGGAAACACCATATATTTT	TRBV28	TRBJ1-3	.	.
CASSSDRLGYTF	TGTGCCAGCAGCTCTGACAGGCTAGGCTACACCTTC	TRBV28	TRBJ1-2	.	.
CAWKGAGRVTEAFF	TGTGCCTGGAAAGGGGCCGGCAGGGTCACTGAAGCTTTCTTT	TRBV30	TRBJ1-1	.	.